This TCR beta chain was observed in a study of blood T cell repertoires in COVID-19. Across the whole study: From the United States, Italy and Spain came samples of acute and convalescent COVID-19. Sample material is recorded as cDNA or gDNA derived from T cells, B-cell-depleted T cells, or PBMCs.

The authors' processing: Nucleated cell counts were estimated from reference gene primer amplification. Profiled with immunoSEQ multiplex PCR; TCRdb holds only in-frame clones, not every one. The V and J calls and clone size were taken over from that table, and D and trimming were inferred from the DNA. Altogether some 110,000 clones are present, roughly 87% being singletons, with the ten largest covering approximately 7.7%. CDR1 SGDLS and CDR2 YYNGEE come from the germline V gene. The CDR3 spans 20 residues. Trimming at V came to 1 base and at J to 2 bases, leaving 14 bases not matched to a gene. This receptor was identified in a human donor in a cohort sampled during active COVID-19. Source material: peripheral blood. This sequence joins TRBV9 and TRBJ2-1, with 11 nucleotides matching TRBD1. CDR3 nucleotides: TGTGCCAGCAGCGTAAGAGGGACCGGACAGGGGGCTTTTGCCTACAATGAGCAGTTCTTC. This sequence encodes CASSVRGTGQGAFAYNEQFF.